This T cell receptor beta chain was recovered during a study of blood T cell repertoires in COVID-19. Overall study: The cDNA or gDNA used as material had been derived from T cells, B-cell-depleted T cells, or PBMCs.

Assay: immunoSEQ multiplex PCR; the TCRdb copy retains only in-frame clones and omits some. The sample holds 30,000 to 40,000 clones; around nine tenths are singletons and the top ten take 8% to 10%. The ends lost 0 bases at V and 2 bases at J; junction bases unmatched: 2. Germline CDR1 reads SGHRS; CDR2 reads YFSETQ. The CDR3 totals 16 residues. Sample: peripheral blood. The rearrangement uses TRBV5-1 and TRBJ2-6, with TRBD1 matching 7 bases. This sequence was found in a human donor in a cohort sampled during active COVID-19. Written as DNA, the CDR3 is TGCGCCAGCAGCTTGGAGGGGACAGCTGGGGCCAACGTCCTGACTTTC. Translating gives CASSLEGTAGANVLTF. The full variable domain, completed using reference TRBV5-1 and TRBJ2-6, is KAGVTQTPRYLIKTRGQQVTLSCSPISGHRSVSWYQQTPGQGLQFLFEYFSETQRNKGNFPGRFSGRQFSNSRSEMNVSTLELGDSALYLCASSLEGTAGANVLTFGAGSRLTVL.